The T cell receptor (beta chain) described here comes from a study of blood T cell repertoires in COVID-19. Overall study: PBMCs, B-cell-depleted T cells, or T cells provided the cDNA or gDNA that made up the material.

Per the authors' pipeline: Estimation of nucleated cell counts relied on the amplification of reference gene primers. Using immunoSEQ multiplex PCR, the repertoire was profiled, and TCRdb retains in-frame clones only, with some absent. From that table come the V and J calls and clone size; the DNA was used to work out D and trimming. The data show 260,000 or so clones, roughly 76% seen once. In Seattle, patients joined the study during active infection and were tracked longitudinally. This sequence originates from a woman of 80 years or more with COVID-19, enrolled during active disease. Sequenced material: peripheral blood.

The CDR3 spells CAWSYETQYF. The CDR3 nucleotides read TGTGCCTGGAGTTATGAGACCCAGTACTTC. V gene TRBV30 combines with J gene TRBJ2-5; D is unresolved. This CDR3 comprises 10 residues. CDR1 and CDR2 from the germline V gene are GTSNPN and SVGIG (reference sequence). V was pared by 2 bases and J by 5 bases, with 3 bases between.